In its sample, the clone carrying this TCR beta chain was seen a few times. Antigen: not known. The sample is drawn from a study of beta chain features in type 1 diabetes. General study results and limits: Among all four CD4+ subsets, Type 1 diabetes patients had TCRB CDR3s that were moderately but significantly shorter.

The CDR3 is 15 residues long. Germline values: CDR1 MNHEY, CDR2 SMNVEV (reference sequence). The V and J ends lost 4 bases and 5 bases, in that order; junction bases with no gene match: 11. The sequenced template was cDNA made from the entire isolated RNA. Generated by immunoSEQ multiplex PCR, the TCRdb table keeps only in-frame clones and is missing some. The sample records hundreds of thousands of clones, more than 12% being singletons. Sequences were obtained from naive CD4+ T cells from blood. This TCR was recovered from a young man with type 1 diabetes. V and J are TRBV27 and TRBJ2-7; 7 nucleotides match TRBD1. Written as DNA, the CDR3 is TGTGCCAGCAGTTCATGGACAGGAATCCCTAACGAGCAGTACTTC. Amino acid sequence: CASSSWTGIPNEQYF.